This T cell receptor beta chain originates from a study of T cells after yellow fever vaccination. General study findings and limits: The secondary response was weaker, and its peak arrived faster, on day 5 versus 15. At around 96% for CD4 and approximately 88% for CD8, most primary-vaccination clones showed up again after the booster.

Generation of TCR cDNA used 5'RACE template switching (which added a universal primer site and UMIs). In TCRdb, the 5' RACE reads were re-called with MiXCR into one record per CDR3 protein. The top ten hold 13% to 15% of the sample, which has 510,000 or so distinct CDR3 sequences, roughly 19% seen once. On this clonotype: Its cognate antigen is unknown.

The receptor's source is a young man who received the YFV17D yellow fever vaccine. Specimen: PBMCs, collected 15 days after the yellow fever booster vaccination.

CDR3 bases: TGCAGTGCTACCAATAATAGGAACACTGAAGCTTTCTTT. Translated, it gives CSATNNRNTEAFF. The J gene is TRBJ1-1, the V gene TRBV20-1; D remains unclear. The V gene's germline CDR1 is DFQATT and CDR2 SNEGSKA (reference sequence). Trimming removed 4 bases at V and 1 base at J, with 10 bases between. This CDR3 has 13 residues.